This note documents a single T cell receptor beta chain sequence. Its antigen is unknown. The timepoints at which blood was sampled were baseline, cycle 4 day 1, and cycle 7 day 1. Only in-frame clones appear in the TCRdb table, and some are missing; sequencing was by immunoSEQ multiplex PCR. The table lists 70,000 or so clones, nearly 90% of them singletons. The data originate from a study of OX40 agonist ivuxolimab in advanced cancers. Study information: Ivuxolimab, which patients received intravenously every 2 weeks, was dosed at 0.01 to 10 mg/kg.

Study-wide results and caveats: CD4+ and CD8+ blood T cells expanded clonally by week 6 at 0.1 to 3.0 mg/kg. Some nonresponders likewise displayed low normalized T-cell clonal expansion.

The receptor comes from an adult with an advanced solid tumor such as melanoma, head and neck, liver or kidney cancer. The sequencing used CD4+ or CD8+ T cells sorted from blood, collected in a trial of the OX40 agonist ivuxolimab.

This chain's CDR3 is CASSEYKTGTGGNEQFF. The CDR3 DNA is TGCGCCAGCAGTGAGTACAAGACTGGAACAGGTGGCAATGAGCAGTTCTTC. The V call is TRBV10-1, the J call TRBJ2-1; TRBD1 might be the D (5 bases). With 1 base removed from V and 6 bases from J, the gap between germline ends came to 19 bases. The CDR3 contains 17 residues. CDR1 WNHNN and CDR2 SYGVQD come from the germline V gene (reference sequence).